This TCR beta chain was sequenced during a study of T cell repertoires in cytomegalovirus infection (dated by TCRdb to the late 2010s). Broadly, across the study: Donor HLA type was relevant to the analysis, as public TCR beta signatures indicated carriage of CMV infection together with the matching HLA type.

This clonotype was observed a handful of times. What this receptor recognizes is not known. A read error may account for a junction end that differs from germline. What the research found in general, with its limitations: Carriers of CMV infection plus the relevant HLA type were discriminated by the cumulative frequency of public TCR beta family members in the study cohort and in an independent approximately 350-donor cohort. The ex vivo response was dominated by HLA-C-restricted CMV-specific TCR beta clonotypes, which also provided the single most frequent clonotype in two of eight donors.

From cysteine to phenylalanine, the CDR3 is 15 amino acids long. Just the 45-base CDR3 DNA is kept, in frame starting at base 1. Sequencing was performed on an Illumina HiSeq 1500. Through fastp at Q25 and MiXCR, TCRdb rebuilt clones from the public reads, retaining in-frame beta chains. Rows with a matching CDR3 protein are joined into one entry that keeps the most common DNA and genes. A total of about 200,000 distinct CDR3 sequences appear in this sample, 8% to 10% of them only once. Of the sample, about 4.6% is held by the ten largest clones. Sequences were obtained from PBMCs. The chain employs TRBV12-3 or TRBV12-4 and TRBJ1-2; the D gene is not confidently resolved. This clonotype was obtained from a human donor in good health (CMV status not recorded). Some clones in this sample may be carry-over from other donors' samples. The CDR3 reads as follows: CASSLGGIANYGYTF. DNA sequence: TGTGCCAGCAGCTTAGGAGGCATTGCTAACTATGGCTACACCTTC.